The 20 T cell receptor beta chains in this list originate from one sample, sequenced in a study of identical twins (dated by TCRdb to the mid-2010s). Library method: 5' RACE. This sample was sequenced with an Illumina HiSeq 2000. Clones were called with MiXCR by TCRdb after fastp trimmed the public reads at Q25, and only in-frame beta chains were retained. Under each unique CDR3 protein, matching rows form one entry showing the most common genes and DNA. In all, the sample holds 1.5 million to 2 million distinct CDR3 sequences, and around 29% of those were seen once. The ten largest clones capture 0.25% to 0.3% of the sample. Source material: cord blood. These TCRs come from a newborn girl in good health.

The chain has TRBV12-3 or TRBV12-4 and TRBJ1-5; TRBD1 matches 8 bases. Trimming took 6 bases from V and 10 from J; bases not matched to a gene: 11. The CDR3 is made up of 14 amino acids. The CDR3 nucleotides are TGTGCCAGCAGCCGGACAGGGCTAATCAGTCCCCAGCATTTT. As protein: CASSRTGLISPQHF.

V and J are TRBV29-1 and TRBJ2-2; TRBD1 agrees at 7 bases. This CDR3 is built from 13 residues. Trimming cost V 3 bases and J 5 bases; bases outside gene matches: 3. CDR1 and CDR2 (germline): SQVTM, ANQGSEA. In DNA, the CDR3 is TGCAGCGTTGACAGGGGGAATACCGGGGAGCTGTTTTTT. Its translation is CSVDRGNTGELFF.

Comment on this clonotype: An end of the junction does not agree with germline; a read error may underlie this. The chain is built from TRBV7-6 and TRBJ2-3; 9 bases map to TRBD2. CDR1 and CDR2 from the germline V gene are SGHVS and FNYEAQ. There are 13 residues in the CDR3. The CDR3 DNA reads TGTGCCGGCAGCCTAGCGGGGTCAGATACGCAGTATTTT. It is translated as CAGSLAGSDTQYF.

This rearrangement joins TRBV7-2 to TRBJ2-7; TRBD2 matches at 9 bases. This CDR3 is 16 amino acids long. Germline V gives CDR1 SGHTA, CDR2 FQGNSA. Trimming cost V 1 base and J 3 bases; bases outside gene matches: 7. This CDR3 reads CASSLVGSGSHYEQYF. In DNA, the CDR3 is TGTGCCAGCAGCTTAGTGGGTAGCGGGAGCCACTACGAGCAGTACTTC.

This clonotype has just a few counts. The chain combines TRBV29-1 with TRBJ2-3; tentatively, D is TRBD2 (5 bases). This CDR3 has 13 amino acids. Germline V gene lookup returns CDR1 SQVTM and CDR2 ANQGSEA. Trimming pared 0 bases from V and 6 bases from J, leaving 10 bases between. The CDR3 region is CSVEDGRLDTQYF. DNA for the CDR3: TGCAGCGTTGAAGATGGGAGACTGGATACGCAGTATTTT.

The gene calls are TRBV2 and TRBJ2-5, with D possibly matching TRBD1 (6 bases). Germline assignment: CDR1 SNHLY and CDR2 FYNNEI. Trimming cost V 4 bases and J 6 bases, with 9 bases left between them. The CDR3 has 12 amino acids. The DNA of the CDR3 is TGTGCCAGCAGTGCTCAGGGGAAGACCCAGTACTTC. This sequence encodes CASSAQGKTQYF.

This clonotype has just a few counts. V and J are TRBV5-1 and TRBJ2-7; TRBD1 aligns across 7 bases. The junction had 3 bases not matched to a gene; V was cut back by 0 bases and J by 3 bases. Germline assignment: CDR1 SGHRS and CDR2 YFSETQ. The CDR3 loop spans 14 amino acids. Here the CDR3 DNA reads TGCGCCAGCAGCTTGGCCAGGGGGAACTACGAGCAGTACTTC. Translated: CASSLARGNYEQYF.

CDR3 sequence (DNA): TGTGCCAGCAGTCCTGGGACAGGGGGCCACATTCAGTACTTC. It translates to CASSPGTGGHIQYF. The rearrangement uses TRBV28 and TRBJ2-4; 12 nucleotides match TRBD1. The CDR3 contains 14 residues. V was clipped by 5 bases and J by 8 bases; unmatched bases: 4. CDR1 MDHEN and CDR2 SYDVKM come from the germline V gene.

The genes are TRBV20-1 and TRBJ2-1, with 11 bases that match TRBD1. CDR1 is DFQATT and CDR2 is SNEGSKA in the germline V gene (reference sequence). V dropped 5 bases and J dropped 8; count of bases not matched to a gene: 8. The CDR3 contains 14 residues. CDR3 region: CSALRDRGIDEQFF. The CDR3 DNA is TGCAGTGCTCTCCGGGACAGGGGGATAGATGAGCAGTTCTTC.

This clonotype has ten or more counts. This sequence joins TRBV20-1 and TRBJ2-1, with D perhaps matching TRBD2 (5 bases). CDR3 length equals 11 residues. In germline, CDR1 is DFQATT, CDR2 SNEGSKA (reference sequence). V lost 3 bases to trimming and J lost 7 bases, with 7 bases between them. Written as DNA, the CDR3 is TGCAGTGCTAGCGAGCGGAATGAGCAGTTCTTC. Translated, it gives CSASERNEQFF.

Points on this clonotype: At one end the junction does not follow the germline gene, possibly because of a read error. The chain has TRBV20-1 and TRBJ2-5; 11 bases fit TRBD2. The closer fit of TRBJ2-7 to the DNA end suggests the J call may be wrong. The CDR3 has 15 amino acids. Germline V gene lookup returns CDR1 DFQATT and CDR2 SNEGSKA (reference sequence). The DNA of the CDR3 is TGCAGTGCTGGAGAGGGACTAGCGGCTGTCTACGAGCAGTACTTC. Translated: CSAGEGLAAVYEQYF.

This clonotype has at least ten counts. The chain joins TRBV7-2 to TRBJ1-2; D is possibly TRBD1 (5 bases). V was pared by 5 bases and J by 2 bases, with 18 bases between. The germline CDR1 and CDR2 sequences are SGHTA and FQGNSA. The CDR3 consists of 16 residues. CDR3 bases: TGTGCCAGCAGCCCACTCCCATCCAGGGTAAACTATGGCTACACCTTC. Translated: CASSPLPSRVNYGYTF.

In its sample, this clonotype was seen a few times. This chain uses TRBV21-1 with TRBJ1-6; the table calls TRBD1, which could not be checked here. TRBV21-1 is flagged as a pseudogene. The CDR3 totals 17 residues. The CDR3 DNA reads as TGTGCCAGCAGGAAAGGGACAGGGAGCTCCTATAATTCACCCCTCCACTTT. Amino acids: CASRKGTGSSYNSPLHF.

This clonotype was observed many times. The CDR3 sequence is CASSLFQGYEQYF. In DNA form, the CDR3 reads TGTGCCAGCAGTTTATTTCAGGGGTACGAGCAGTACTTC. The chain combines TRBV27 with TRBJ2-7; D may be TRBD1 (6 bases). CDR1 is MNHEY and CDR2 is SMNVEV in the germline V gene (reference sequence). V lost 1 base and J 4 bases, leaving 8 bases between the germline ends. The CDR3 length is 13 residues.

In this sample, this clonotype turned up a few times. This sequence joins TRBV2 and TRBJ2-1, with D unclear. This CDR3 region has 14 residues. V was clipped by 3 bases and J by 1 base, with 7 bases between them. CDR1 SNHLY and CDR2 FYNNEI come from the germline V gene. DNA of the CDR3: TGTGCCAGCAGTGAGGACCCTTCCTACAATGAGCAGTTCTTC. Protein product: CASSEDPSYNEQFF.

The chain links TRBV7-8 to TRBJ2-1; TRBD1 matches 8 bases. The V and J ends lost 4 bases and 5 bases, in that order; junction bases with no gene match: 7. Germline CDR1 reads SGHVS; CDR2 reads FQNEAQ. CDR3 length equals 15 residues. The CDR3 loop reads CASSSPTDRDNEQFF. The CDR3 DNA reads as TGTGCCAGCAGCTCCCCCACGGACAGGGACAATGAGCAGTTCTTC.

This clonotype was seen only a few times. J is TRBJ1-1 and V is TRBV28; 7 bases map to TRBD1. Trimming cost V 0 bases and J 0 bases; bases outside gene matches: 1. CDR1 and CDR2 (germline): MDHEN, SYDVKM. The CDR3 has 15 amino acids. DNA for the CDR3: TGTGCCAGCAGTTTATGGGACAGGCTGAACACTGAAGCTTTCTTT. This encodes CASSLWDRLNTEAFF.

The chain is built from TRBV28 and TRBJ1-5; 8 bases are shared with TRBD1. Germline trimming cut 6 bases from V and 3 bases from J; bases unmatched to any gene: 7. CDR1 is MDHEN, CDR2 SYDVKM, per germline. This CDR3 is 15 amino acids long. CDR3 protein: CASRSTGGSNQPQHF. In DNA, the CDR3 is TGTGCCAGCAGATCCACAGGGGGATCCAATCAGCCCCAGCATTTT.

The chain employs TRBV12-3 or TRBV12-4 and TRBJ2-7, with D maybe TRBD1 (5 bases). CDR3 length: 13 amino acids. Trimming took 3 bases from V and 4 from J, leaving 10 bases between them. In nucleotides, the CDR3 is TGTGCCAGCAGTTTCAGGGCTAGGTACGAGCAGTACTTC. Residues: CASSFRARYEQYF.

The rearrangement uses TRBV10-3 and TRBJ2-7; 10 bases are shared with TRBD2. Germline loops: CDR1 ENHRY, CDR2 SYGVKD. CDR3 length: 21 amino acids. V was pared by 0 bases and J by 7 bases, with 24 bases of the junction left unmatched. In DNA, the CDR3 is TGTGCCATCAGTGAGTCAGGAGGGGCCGAAAGCGGGGGGGTCCCCTACAATGAGCAGTACTTC. It is translated as CAISESGGAESGGVPYNEQYF.